The TCR beta chain described here comes from a study of a mutant IDH1 vaccine in newly diagnosed glioma. Time point of the sample: week 35, safety follow-up. Doses of 300 ug of mutant IDH1 20-mer peptide were given with topical imiquimod. Trimming removed 6 bases from V and 7 bases from J, with 15 bases in between. This CDR3 contains 13 residues. The germline CDR1 and CDR2 sequences are SNHLY and FYNNEI. On this clone itself: Its antigen is undetermined.

Only in-frame clones appear in the TCRdb table, and some are missing; sequencing was by immunoSEQ multiplex PCR. The sample shows around 60,000 clones, around 80% of them seen only once. The receptor comes from a young man with glioma. The J gene is TRBJ1-1, the V gene TRBV2; a possible D gene is TRBD1 (6 bases). The input for sequencing was PBMCs, taken from a glioma patient whose treatment included an IDH1 peptide vaccine. CDR3 loop: CASSSGDGDEAFF. The CDR3 bases are TGTGCCAGCAGCTCAGGGGACGGGGATGAAGCTTTCTTT. Combining the CDR3 with reference TRBV2 and TRBJ1-1 gives the whole variable domain EPEVTQTPSHQVTQMGQEVILRCVPISNHLYFYWYRQILGQKVEFLVSFYNNEISEKSEIFDDQFSVERPDGSNFTLKIRSTKLEDSAMYFCASSSGDGDEAFFGQGTRLTVV.